The present TCR beta chain was sequenced within a study of blood T cell repertoires in COVID-19. This CDR3 has 13 amino acids. The V gene lost 1 base and the J gene lost 4 bases, with 5 bases spanning the gap. The germline gives CDR1 SGHNT, CDR2 YENEEA. In the original processing: From reference gene primer amplification, estimates of nucleated cell counts were derived. Sequenced by immunoSEQ multiplex PCR; TCRdb stores in-frame clones only, minus some. That table gives V, J and clone size, and the DNA gave D and trimming. The sample has 250,000 to 300,000 clones, 84% seen once; the top ten hold around 4.1%. Participants had their cohort set by participant-reported clinical history.

V is TRBV11-3 and J is TRBJ1-3; D uncertain. The receptor's source is a man under 40 with acute COVID-19. Sequencing was carried out using PBMCs or T cells enriched from blood (not recorded which). As DNA, the CDR3 is TGTGCCAGCAGCTTAGGAGGGGGAAACACCATATATTTT. It yields the protein CASSLGGGNTIYF.